One and the same sample provided the 15 T cell receptor beta chains below, sequenced in a study of OX40 agonist ivuxolimab in advanced cancers. Library creation used the immunoSEQ multiplex PCR assay. In TCRdb, the immuneACCESS table is reduced to in-frame sequences with V and J assigned. These tables do not hold every clone; where another copy was compared, an unresolved V gene accounts for under half, and the others remain unexplained. For this sample the table gives tens of thousands of clones, of which 80% to 95% were detected only once. The top ten constitute 0.33% of the sample. This specimen was CD4+ or CD8+ T cells sorted from blood, taken in a trial of the OX40 agonist ivuxolimab. Source of these receptors: an adult with an advanced solid tumor such as melanoma, head and neck, liver or kidney cancer.

The V and J genes are TRBV13 and TRBJ1-3; D is ambiguous. The V and J ends lost 2 bases and 3 bases respectively, with 14 bases between them. CDR3 length: 16 residues. In germline, CDR1 is PRHDT, CDR2 FYEKMQ (reference sequence). The CDR3 loop reads CASSLKKLKGGNTIYF. DNA for the CDR3: TGTGCCAGCAGCTTAAAAAAACTAAAAGGTGGAAACACCATATATTTT.

The chain carries TRBV5-1 and TRBJ2-5, with 11 bases fitting TRBD1. Germline trimming cut 4 bases from V and 4 bases from J; bases unmatched to any gene: 6. CDR3 length: 15 residues. Germline V lookup: CDR1 SGHRS, CDR2 YFSETQ. The DNA of the CDR3 is TGCGCCAGCAGCCCCGGGACAGGGGGTATAGAGACCCAGTACTTC. Protein product: CASSPGTGGIETQYF.

V usage is TRBV2 and J usage is TRBJ2-5; D gene uncertain. Trimming removed 4 bases at V and 4 bases at J, with 13 bases between. Germline lookup yields CDR1 SNHLY and CDR2 FYNNEI. The CDR3 runs to 14 residues. The CDR3 sequence: CASSAGSTIETQYF. The CDR3 region has the DNA TGTGCCAGCAGTGCGGGCTCGACAATAGAGACCCAGTACTTC.

V is TRBV18 and J is TRBJ1-1; D is unclear. V lost 2 bases, J lost 6 bases, and 7 bases lay in between. The CDR3 has 12 residues. CDR1 and CDR2 from the germline V gene are KGHSH and LQKENI. The CDR3 loop reads CASSPSFAEAFF. As DNA, the CDR3 is TGTGCCAGCTCACCATCATTCGCTGAAGCTTTCTTT.

The CDR3 reads CASSFAEGTEAFF. The CDR3 bases are TGTGCCAGCAGCTTCGCCGAAGGGACTGAAGCTTTCTTT. The rearrangement joins TRBV7-2 to TRBJ1-1; D ambiguous. V was pared by 3 bases and J by 5 bases, with 10 bases between. From germline, CDR1 is SGHTA and CDR2 FQGNSA. The CDR3 has 13 amino acids.

V and J are TRBV4-1 and TRBJ2-6; a weak D match, TRBD2 (6 bases). This CDR3 contains 18 residues. From germline, CDR1 is MGHRA and CDR2 YSYEKL. Trimming pared 2 bases from V and 0 bases from J, leaving 14 bases between. CDR3 in DNA: TGCGCCAGCAGCCAACTGGGACTGGCGAGCTCTGGGGCCAACGTCCTGACTTTC. Its translation: CASSQLGLASSGANVLTF.

This clone was counted a single time. The chain carries TRBV6-6 and TRBJ2-1, with a weak D call TRBD1 (6 bases). The CDR3 runs to 15 residues. Germline CDR1 reads MNHNY; CDR2 reads SVGAGI (reference sequence). Trimming cost V 1 base and J 9 bases, with 16 bases left between them. The CDR3 region has the DNA TGTGCCAGCAGTTACTTGGTTCAGGGGTATTCTGAGCAGTTCTTC. Translation: CASSYLVQGYSEQFF.

The gene calls are TRBV6-6 and TRBJ2-2; 9 bases fit TRBD2. The V gene end was trimmed by 10 bases and the J gene end by 5 bases; junction bases not matched to a gene: 14. In germline, CDR1 is MNHNY, CDR2 SVGAGI (reference sequence). The CDR3 runs 16 residues. The DNA of the CDR3 is TGTGCCACCACTGAGGCGGGGGGGTTCAATACCGGGGAGCTGTTTTTT. Its protein is CATTEAGGFNTGELFF.

DNA for the CDR3: TGTGCCAGCACCGCCCGATATACGAGCTCCTACAATGAGCAGTTCTTC. Its translation: CASTARYTSSYNEQFF. The chain carries TRBV2 and TRBJ2-1; no clear D. The V gene lost 7 bases and the J gene lost 0 bases, with 16 bases spanning the gap. This CDR3 is built from 16 residues. Germline loops: CDR1 SNHLY, CDR2 FYNNEI.

The chain recombines TRBV7-2 with TRBJ2-1; D is unclear. Germline-derived CDR1 and CDR2 are SGHTA and FQGNSA. The V end was cut by 6 bases, the J end by 0 bases, with 12 bases between. The CDR3 is made up of 15 amino acids. As DNA, the CDR3 is TGTGCCAGCAGGCCGGGCGGTAGCTCCTACAATGAGCAGTTCTTC. It specifies CASRPGGSSYNEQFF.

The chain is built from TRBV6-1 and TRBJ1-3, with D uncertain. Germline loops: CDR1 MNHNS, CDR2 SASEGT. The CDR3 consists of 14 residues. Trimming shortened V by 2 bases and J by 1 base, and 6 bases separated the two germline ends. CDR3 DNA sequence: TGTGCCAGCAGTGAAAACCCATCTGGAAACACCATATATTTT. Protein: CASSENPSGNTIYF.

This chain joins TRBV30 and TRBJ2-5, with TRBD2 identical over 16 bases. This CDR3 spans 16 amino acids. The germline V gene has CDR1 GTSNPN and CDR2 SVGIG (reference sequence). The J segment lost 2 bases and the V segment lost 4 bases, leaving 4 bases of the junction unmatched. The CDR3: CAWIPGLAGGQETQYF. For the CDR3, the DNA is TGTGCCTGGATTCCGGGACTAGCGGGGGGGCAAGAGACCCAGTACTTC.

The rearrangement joins TRBV25-1 to TRBJ1-6; a possible D gene is TRBD1 (5 bases). CDR1 is MGHDK, CDR2 SYGVNS, per germline. V dropped 2 bases and J dropped 8 bases, with 13 bases sitting between them. This CDR3 is built from 15 residues. Here the CDR3 DNA reads TGTGCCAGCAGTGAAGCACAGGTTCTTGATTCACCCCTCCACTTT. Protein: CASSEAQVLDSPLHF.

V and J are TRBV5-1 and TRBJ1-6; no definite D call. V was shortened by 0 bases and J by 7 bases, with 8 bases between the two germline ends. The CDR3 is made up of 14 amino acids. Germline assignment: CDR1 SGHRS and CDR2 YFSETQ. As DNA, the CDR3 is TGCGCCAGCAGCTTGGATCCACCCAATTCACCCCTCCACTTT. This encodes CASSLDPPNSPLHF.

As for this clone: Other DNA sequences in this sample translate to the same CDR3. V is TRBV6-1 and J is TRBJ1-1; D is perhaps TRBD1 (6 bases). Germline CDR1 is MNHNS and CDR2 is SASEGT. V was shortened by 4 bases and J by 0 bases, with 18 bases between the two germline ends. The CDR3 has 17 residues. The CDR3 DNA is TGTGCCAGCAGTGCATTTCGACAAAGGGGGATGAACACTGAAGCTTTCTTT. Protein: CASSAFRQRGMNTEAFF.